A single TCR beta chain is shown here with its context. The antigen is not known. This sample was taken from a study of T-cell memory formation after mild COVID-19. The CDR3 spans 18 residues. Germline V gives CDR1 KGHSH, CDR2 LQKENI. Germline trimming cut 1 base from V and 2 bases from J; bases unmatched to any gene: 9. Overall study results and limits: Whereas later expanders leaned CD4+, clones contracting day 15 to 85 showed a balanced CD4/CD8 makeup.

TCRdb itself ran the 5' RACE reads through MiXCR, one entry per CDR3 protein. Of over 250,000 distinct CDR3 sequences in the sample, approximately 15% were seen once. The sequenced sample consisted of PBMCs or a T cell subset sorted from them (not recorded which). The chain couples TRBV18 to TRBJ2-3; 10 bases agree with TRBD2. The source is a man aged 18 to 35 who had mild COVID-19 (a few samples of this study predate the infection). Cell type and time point are not known. CDR3 residues: CASSPRVASGGLTDTQYF. The CDR3 region has the DNA TGTGCCAGCTCACCACGGGTGGCTAGCGGGGGCCTCACAGATACGCAGTATTTT.